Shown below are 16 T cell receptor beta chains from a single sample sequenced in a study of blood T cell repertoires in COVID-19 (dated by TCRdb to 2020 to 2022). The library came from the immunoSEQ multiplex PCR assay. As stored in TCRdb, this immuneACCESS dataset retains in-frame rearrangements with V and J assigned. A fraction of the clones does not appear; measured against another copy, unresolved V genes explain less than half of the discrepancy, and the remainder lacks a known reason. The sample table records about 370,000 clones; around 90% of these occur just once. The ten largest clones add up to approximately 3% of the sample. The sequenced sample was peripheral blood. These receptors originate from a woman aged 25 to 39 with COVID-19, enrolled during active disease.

The CDR3 reads CASSINSGGLETQYF. CDR3 nucleotides: TGTGCCAGTAGTATAAATTCAGGGGGCTTGGAGACCCAGTACTTC. The chain is built from TRBV19 and TRBJ2-5; 8 nucleotides align to TRBD1. In germline, CDR1 is LNHDA, CDR2 SQIVND (reference sequence). The CDR3 has 15 amino acids. V trimming: 2 bases; J trimming: 5 bases; junction bases outside the gene matches: 7.

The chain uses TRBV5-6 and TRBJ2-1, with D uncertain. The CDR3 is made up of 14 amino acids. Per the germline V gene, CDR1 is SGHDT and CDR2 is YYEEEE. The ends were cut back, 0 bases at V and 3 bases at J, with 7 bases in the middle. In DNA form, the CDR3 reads TGTGCCAGCAGCTTGGTGAGCTACTACAATGAGCAGTTCTTC. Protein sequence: CASSLVSYYNEQFF.

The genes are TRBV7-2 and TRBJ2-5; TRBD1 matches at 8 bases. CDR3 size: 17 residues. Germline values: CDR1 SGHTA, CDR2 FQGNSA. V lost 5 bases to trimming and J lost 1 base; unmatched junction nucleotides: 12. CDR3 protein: CASSEGTGSLFQETQYF. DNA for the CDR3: TGTGCCAGCAGCGAGGGGACAGGCTCCCTCTTCCAAGAGACCCAGTACTTC.

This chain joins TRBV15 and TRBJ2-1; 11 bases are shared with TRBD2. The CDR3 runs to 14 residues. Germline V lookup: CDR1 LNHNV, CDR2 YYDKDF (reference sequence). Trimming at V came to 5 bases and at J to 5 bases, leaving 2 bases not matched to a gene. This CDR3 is CATSGGLADNEQFF. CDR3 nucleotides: TGTGCCACCAGCGGGGGACTAGCGGACAATGAGCAGTTCTTC.

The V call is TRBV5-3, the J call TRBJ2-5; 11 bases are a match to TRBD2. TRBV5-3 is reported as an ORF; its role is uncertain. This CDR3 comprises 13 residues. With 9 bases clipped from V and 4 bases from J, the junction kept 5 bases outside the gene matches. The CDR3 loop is CATITSGRETQYF. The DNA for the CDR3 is TGTGCCACTATTACTAGCGGGAGAGAGACCCAGTACTTC.

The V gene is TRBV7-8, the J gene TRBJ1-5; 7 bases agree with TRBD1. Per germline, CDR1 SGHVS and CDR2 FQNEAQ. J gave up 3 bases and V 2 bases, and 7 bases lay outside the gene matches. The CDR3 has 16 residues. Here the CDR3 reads CASSLKRTGLNQPQHF. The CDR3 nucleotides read TGTGCCAGCAGCTTAAAACGGACAGGACTCAATCAGCCCCAGCATTTT.

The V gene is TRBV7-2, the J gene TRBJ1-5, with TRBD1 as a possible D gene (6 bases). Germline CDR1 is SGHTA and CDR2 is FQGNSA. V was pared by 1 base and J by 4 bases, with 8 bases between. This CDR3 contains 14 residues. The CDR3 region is CASSLGQENQPQHF. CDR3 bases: TGTGCCAGCAGCTTAGGACAGGAGAATCAGCCCCAGCATTTT.

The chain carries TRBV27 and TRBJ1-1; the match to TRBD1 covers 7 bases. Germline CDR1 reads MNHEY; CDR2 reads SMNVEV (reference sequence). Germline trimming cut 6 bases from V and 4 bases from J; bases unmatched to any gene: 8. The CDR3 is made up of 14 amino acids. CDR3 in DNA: TGTGCCAGCAGCAGACAGGGAGTCGGCACTGAAGCTTTCTTT. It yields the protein CASSRQGVGTEAFF.

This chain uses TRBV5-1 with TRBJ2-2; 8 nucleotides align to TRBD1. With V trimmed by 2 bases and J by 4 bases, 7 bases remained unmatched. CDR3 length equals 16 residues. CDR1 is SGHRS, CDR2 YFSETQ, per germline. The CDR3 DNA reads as TGCGCCAGCAGCTTTATCCCCAGGGGGCGCACCGGGGAGCTGTTTTTT. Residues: CASSFIPRGRTGELFF. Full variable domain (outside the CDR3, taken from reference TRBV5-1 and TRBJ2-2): KAGVTQTPRYLIKTRGQQVTLSCSPISGHRSVSWYQQTPGQGLQFLFEYFSETQRNKGNFPGRFSGRQFSNSRSEMNVSTLELGDSALYLCASSFIPRGRTGELFFGEGSRLTVL.

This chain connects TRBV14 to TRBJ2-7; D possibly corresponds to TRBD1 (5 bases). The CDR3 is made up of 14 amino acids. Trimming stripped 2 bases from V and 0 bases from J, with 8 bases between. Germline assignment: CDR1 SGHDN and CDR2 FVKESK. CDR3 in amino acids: CASSQTGSSYEQYV. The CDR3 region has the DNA TGTGCCAGCAGCCAAACAGGCAGCTCCTACGAGCAGTACGTC.

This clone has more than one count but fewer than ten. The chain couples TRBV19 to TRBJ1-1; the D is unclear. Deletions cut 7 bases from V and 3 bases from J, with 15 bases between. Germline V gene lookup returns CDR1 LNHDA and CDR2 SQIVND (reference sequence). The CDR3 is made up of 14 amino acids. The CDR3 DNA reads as TGTGCCAGTAAGTCCCAGGCTAAGGACACTGAAGCTTTCTTT. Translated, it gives CASKSQAKDTEAFF. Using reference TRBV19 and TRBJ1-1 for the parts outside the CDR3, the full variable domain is DGGITQSPKYLFRKEGQNVTLSCEQNLNHDAMYWYRQDPGQGLRLIYYSQIVNDFQKGDIAEGYSVSREKKESFPLTVTSAQKNPTAFYLCASKSQAKDTEAFFGQGTRLTVV.

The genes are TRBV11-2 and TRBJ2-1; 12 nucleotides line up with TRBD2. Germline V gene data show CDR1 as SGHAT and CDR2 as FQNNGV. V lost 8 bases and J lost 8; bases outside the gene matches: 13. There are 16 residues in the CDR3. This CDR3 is CASGHPGTSGWHEQFF. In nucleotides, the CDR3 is TGTGCCAGCGGACACCCAGGGACTAGCGGGTGGCATGAGCAGTTCTTC. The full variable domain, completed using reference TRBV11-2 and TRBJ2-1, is EAGVAQSPRYKIIEKRQSVAFWCNPISGHATLYWYQQILGQGPKLLIQFQNNGVVDDSQLPKDRFSAERLKGVDSTLKIQPAKLEDSAVYLCASGHPGTSGWHEQFFGPGTRLTVL.

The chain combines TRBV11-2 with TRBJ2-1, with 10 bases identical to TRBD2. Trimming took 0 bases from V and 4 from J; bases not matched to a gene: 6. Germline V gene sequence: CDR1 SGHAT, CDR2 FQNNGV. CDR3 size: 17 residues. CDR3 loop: CASSLEPSGGGYNEQFF. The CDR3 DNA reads TGTGCCAGCAGCTTAGAACCCAGCGGGGGGGGATACAATGAGCAGTTCTTC.

The CDR3 spells CASCSRALAGNEQFF. Here the CDR3 DNA reads TGTGCCAGCTGTTCTCGGGCCCTAGCGGGCAATGAGCAGTTCTTC. The chain combines TRBV27 with TRBJ2-1; 8 nucleotides agree with TRBD2. In germline, CDR1 is MNHEY, CDR2 SMNVEV (reference sequence). CDR3 size: 15 residues. V dropped 8 bases and J dropped 6; count of bases not matched to a gene: 12.

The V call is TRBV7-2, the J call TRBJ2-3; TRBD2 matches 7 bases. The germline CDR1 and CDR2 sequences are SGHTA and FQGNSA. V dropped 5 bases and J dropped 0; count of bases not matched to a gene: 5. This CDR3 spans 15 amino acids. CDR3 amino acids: CASSPGRPSTDTQYF. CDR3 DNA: TGTGCCAGCAGCCCCGGGAGGCCCAGCACAGATACGCAGTATTTT.

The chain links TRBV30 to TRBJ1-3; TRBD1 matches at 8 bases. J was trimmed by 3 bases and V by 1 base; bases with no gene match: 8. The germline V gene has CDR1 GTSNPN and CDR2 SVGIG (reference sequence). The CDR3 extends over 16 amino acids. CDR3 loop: CAWSGPGGTFGNTIYF. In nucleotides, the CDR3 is TGTGCCTGGAGTGGACCAGGGGGCACATTTGGAAACACCATATATTTT.